Detailed here is one T cell receptor beta chain. Its antigen is not yet known. No much larger clone is present one base from it, and per-base qualities are unavailable. This sample was taken from a study of cytomegalovirus exposure and HLA in healthy donors (dated by TCRdb to the late 2010s). Study-level background: According to an earlier analysis of 550 to 750 of the donors, about 179 million T cells yielded approximately 120 million unique TCR beta sequences and approximately 300 Gb of sequence data. An early release that covered about 600 HLA-typed donors contained approximately 290 gigabases of sequencing data and 75 million to 100 million unique TCR sequences. The genetic ancestry cluster associated with self-reported Caucasian donors included roughly four fifths of the approximately 430 genotyped donors. The study was designed to test whether signatures of past pathogen exposure could be identified by cataloging public T cell receptors. The study used immunosequencing to profile the T cell repertoires of 670 or so subjects and linked those repertoires to cytomegalovirus serostatus. Besides the first cohort of roughly 640 subjects, a separate validation cohort made up of about 120 different subjects was used. High-throughput TCR immunosequencing, statistical association of individual TCRs with disease status, and machine learning were combined to predict cytomegalovirus infection status. A later analysis re-analyzed previously published TCR beta repertoires from roughly 690 donors and added high-resolution HLA genotyping to study TCR occurrence patterns. The later analysis used no new phenotypic data to find candidate immune exposures, relying instead on TCR beta sequences and their occurrence across donors. An earlier analysis of 450 to 750 of the donors used high-throughput TCR beta sequencing to judge whether each TCR beta V gene segment behaved as functional or pseudogenic. Donor age, sex, ethnicity and CMV serostatus were compiled alongside the repertoire data. Genome-wide SNP genotypes for about 55% of the roughly 670 donors were used in a later genetic analysis, which treated that subset as a discovery cohort. All discovery cohort repertoires had been generated using a single sequencing platform. HLA typing covered class I and class II loci at four-digit resolution. Typing coverage varied by locus: about 629-640 donors for A, B, C, DRB1 and DQB1; roughly 520 for DQA1; nearly 610 for DPA1; 400 to 480 for DPB1. Several DR-DQ haplotypes were handled as single units for association and clustering because linkage in the cohort was strong. Among some 410 genotyped donors of the cohort, an average of about 240,000 unique TCR beta nucleotide sequences were sequenced per donor, roughly 20% of them non-productive. Results and caveats for the whole study, not just this receptor: The classifier was reported to diagnose cytomegalovirus status with high specificity and sensitivity in both the original and validation cohorts. V-gene and J-gene trimming of TCR beta chains was associated with a missense DCLRE1C variant in a later genetic analysis, and the association was replicated in an independent cohort. Specific HLA alleles were associated with 16,951 TCR beta sequences at a false discovery rate of 0.05 in a later analysis. Across donors, most TCR sequences were observed very rarely, whereas some public TCRs were present in many individuals. Because counts were too low, about 15 rarely observed V segments, including chromosome 9 orphons, were left out of the earlier analysis of a few hundred of the donors. In vitro tests confirmed that three of the cytomegalovirus-associated TCR beta chains recognize cytomegalovirus antigens. Several of the top co-occurrence clusters appeared to be linked to parvovirus B19, influenza, CMV and Epstein-Barr virus, according to a later analysis. Presence/absence analyses assumed roughly uniform sequencing depth across donors, an assumption that may not hold. Some IMGT-functional V segments, including TRBV6-2 and TRBV6-3, could not be distinguished by the 87-base-pair reads and were therefore excluded. In the study, about 150 TCR beta chains were listed as associated with cytomegalovirus. In an earlier analysis of about 600 of the donors, most TCR beta V segments appeared in productive rearrangements about 87% or about 30% of the time, broadly matching IMGT annotations. Immune exposure information for the cohort was limited to CMV serostatus. Only TCR beta chains were sequenced in this cohort, and the absence of alpha or paired-chain data limited detectable features. Because HLA typing was missing for some donors at each locus, association tests included only the typed subset. A later analysis found that TCR association rates varied across HLA loci, with DRB1 alleles showing the most associated TCRs and HLA-C alleles the fewest. According to the authors, the approach could potentially be generalized to other disease states and immunological phenotypes. A later genetic analysis reported fewer N-insertions in productive TCRs among donors in an Asian-associated ancestry cluster than the roughly 700-donor mean. Compared with equally common non-associated chains, HLA-associated TCR beta chains in a later analysis were more clonally expanded and had lower generation probabilities. A later analysis found that most CMV-associated TCR beta chains appeared HLA-restricted, with HLA associations seemingly driven largely by CMV exposure. Linkage disequilibrium might explain the correlated functional status among segregating V segments, but an unknown experimental factor could not be excluded. A further reported finding was that TCR beta sequences accurately predicted the HLA-A and HLA-B alleles for most subjects in the first cohort. When HLA alleles, especially DR and DQ, strongly co-occurred, TCR associations were difficult to assign to individual alleles. A cluster of highly shared sequence variants was judged likely to represent a technical artifact of the sequencing pipeline.

The cohort comprised 670 or so healthy bone marrow donors. At the time of sampling, every cohort member was nominally healthy, though immune exposures that went unrecorded were likely present. The donor was CMV seropositive and belonged to the group of about 290 seropositive cohort members. Every donor gave a peripheral blood sample, and the peripheral blood mononuclear cells from that sample were used for TCR beta sequencing. Genomic DNA extraction from the blood cell samples was performed with the Qiagen DNeasy Blood Extraction Kit. Reading from cysteine to phenylalanine, the CDR3 counts 15 amino acids. Kept here is only the CDR3 DNA, which spans 45 bases and is read in frame from base 1. The germline V gene (reference sequence) specifies GTSNPN as CDR1 and SVGIG as CDR2. Here V drops 5 bases and J drops 2 bases, and the junction holds 9 bases not matched to any gene. Receptor libraries were prepared by the immunoSEQ multiplex PCR assay. For the multiplex PCR, a mixture combining 60 forward primers for TCR Vbeta segments and 13 reverse primers for TCR Jbeta segments was used. A multiplex PCR assay on genomic DNA amplified the CDR3 region of rearranged TCR beta genes. On the Illumina HiSeq System, the amplified TCR beta libraries were sequenced as 87-base-pair reads. In the original analysis: In a later analysis, around 80 million unique TCR beta chains were counted across the roughly 610 repertoires, and around 10 million of these chains were shared by at least two donors. Raw reads were error-corrected and collapsed into unique sequences by a nearest-neighbor algorithm in which closely related sequences were merged to remove PCR and sequencing errors. V, D and J gene segments were assigned by aligning CDR3 sequences to IMGT reference sequences. Each retained sequence needed at least a six-nucleotide match to both a V gene segment and a J gene segment. A rearrangement was called productive if the CDR3 had no stop codons and remained in frame with V and J, and every other rearrangement was called non-productive. Following IMGT convention, CDR3 was defined as the stretch from the second conserved V-encoded cysteine up to the conserved J-encoded phenylalanine. The earlier analysis of about 590 of the donors excluded sequences that lacked an unambiguous match to a single V gene segment. In an earlier analysis of 450 to 750 of the donors, a V segment was called functional when productive rearrangements were above 56.7%, and segregating when the standard deviation between donors exceeded 5%. To diagnose cytomegalovirus status from the catalog of TCR beta chain sequences, a statistical classification framework was built. A later analysis assigned V and J genes by comparing TCR nucleotide sequences with IMGT/GENE-DB human TR gene sequences. In a later analysis, CDR3 sequences and most-parsimonious VDJ recombination scenarios were assigned using the TCRdist pipeline. A later analysis defined each TCR beta chain by its CDR3 amino acid sequence plus V-gene family, and excluded reads lacking a unique V-gene family. A later analysis removed roughly 590 highly shared, low-generation-probability nucleotide sequences to deal with suspected cross-contamination and a sequencing artifact. For each public chain, a later analysis derived a clonal expansion index from normalized ranks of inferred template counts within each repertoire. In a later analysis, generation probabilities were computed with a VDJ recombination model fitted to out-of-frame rearrangements, and the resulting probabilities were checked against IGoR. A later analysis scored TCR-TCR, TCR-HLA and TCR-CMV co-occurrence with hypergeometric tests, applying a repertoire-size bias correction to TCR pairs. False discovery rates were estimated in a later analysis by permuting HLA or CMV assignments 20 times. A later analysis grouped co-occurring TCRs with DBSCAN, adding TCRdist sequence similarity when clustering within HLA-allele-positive subsets. For co-occurrence clustering, repertoires with fewer than 30,000 or more than 120,000 public chains were excluded, along with a handful of repertoires with anomalous nucleotide sharing. TCRdb took over this immuneACCESS table, retaining in-frame rearrangements with V and J assigned. Such tables are incomplete; in checked studies, under half of the missing clones stem from an unresolved V gene, and the remainder is unexplained. That table is the source of V, J and clone size, and D and trimming were worked out from the DNA. The table for this sample lists about 95,000 clones; roughly 82% of them were counted only once. About 3.7% of the sample is held by the ten biggest clonotypes.

The chain was built from TRBV30 and TRBJ2-3; 8 junctional bases match TRBD2. Sequencing was done on a sample of PBMCs. The TCR originated in a young man in good health and CMV-seropositive. CDR3 region: CAWDALAGNTDTQYF. The DNA is as follows: TGTGCCTGGGACGCCCTAGCGGGTAACACAGATACGCAGTATTTT.